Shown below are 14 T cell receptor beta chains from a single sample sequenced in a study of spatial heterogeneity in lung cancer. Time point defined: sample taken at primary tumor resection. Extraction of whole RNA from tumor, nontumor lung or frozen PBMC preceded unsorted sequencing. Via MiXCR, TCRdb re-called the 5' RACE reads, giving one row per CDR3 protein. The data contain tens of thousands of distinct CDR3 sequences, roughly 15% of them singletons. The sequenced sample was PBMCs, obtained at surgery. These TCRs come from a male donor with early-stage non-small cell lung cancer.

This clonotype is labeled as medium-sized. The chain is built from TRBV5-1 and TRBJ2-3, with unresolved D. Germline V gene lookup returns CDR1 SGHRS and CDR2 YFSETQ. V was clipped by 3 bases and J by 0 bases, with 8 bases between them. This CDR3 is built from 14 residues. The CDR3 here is CASSSVTSTDTQYF. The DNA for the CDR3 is TGCGCCAGCAGCTCCGTTACTAGCACAGATACGCAGTATTTT.

Here the CDR3 DNA reads TGCAGTGCTACCTCAGGGGGGCGCGATCAGCCCCAGCATTTT. It translates to CSATSGGRDQPQHF. This chain uses TRBV20-1 with TRBJ1-5; 7 bases fit TRBD1. Per the germline V gene, CDR1 is DFQATT and CDR2 is SNEGSKA (reference sequence). V lost 4 bases to trimming and J lost 5 bases; unmatched junction nucleotides: 8. This CDR3 has 14 residues.

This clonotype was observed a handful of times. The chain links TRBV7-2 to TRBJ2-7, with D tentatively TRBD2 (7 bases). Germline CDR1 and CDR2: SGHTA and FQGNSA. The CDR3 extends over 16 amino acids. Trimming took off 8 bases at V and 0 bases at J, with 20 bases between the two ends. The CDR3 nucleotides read TGTGCCAGCGCCCAGGGGCTAGCGGAAAGCTCCTACGAGCAGTACTTC. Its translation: CASAQGLAESSYEQYF.

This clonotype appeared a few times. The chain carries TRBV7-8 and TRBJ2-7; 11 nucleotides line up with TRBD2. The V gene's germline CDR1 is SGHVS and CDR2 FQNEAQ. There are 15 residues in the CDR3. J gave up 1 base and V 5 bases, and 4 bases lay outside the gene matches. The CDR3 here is CASSPWTSGSYEQYF. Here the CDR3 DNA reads TGTGCCAGCAGCCCATGGACTAGCGGGTCCTACGAGCAGTACTTC.

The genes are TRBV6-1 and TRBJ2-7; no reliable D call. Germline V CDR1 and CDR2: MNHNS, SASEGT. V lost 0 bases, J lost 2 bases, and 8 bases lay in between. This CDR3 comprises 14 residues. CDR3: CASSEAVWAYEQYF. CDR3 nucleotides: TGTGCCAGCAGTGAAGCGGTCTGGGCCTACGAGCAGTACTTC.

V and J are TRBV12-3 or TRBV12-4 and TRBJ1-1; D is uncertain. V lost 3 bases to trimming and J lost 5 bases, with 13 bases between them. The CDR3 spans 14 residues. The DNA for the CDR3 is TGTGCCAGCAGTTTCCCCTTCGATGGAACTGAAGCTTTCTTT. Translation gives CASSFPFDGTEAFF.

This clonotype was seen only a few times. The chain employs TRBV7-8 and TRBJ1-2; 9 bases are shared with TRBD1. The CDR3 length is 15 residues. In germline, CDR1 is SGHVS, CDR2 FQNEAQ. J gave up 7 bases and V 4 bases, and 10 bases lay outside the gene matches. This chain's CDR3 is CASSSRTGDGLGYTF. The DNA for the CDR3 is TGTGCCAGCAGCTCCCGGACAGGGGATGGTCTTGGCTACACCTTC.

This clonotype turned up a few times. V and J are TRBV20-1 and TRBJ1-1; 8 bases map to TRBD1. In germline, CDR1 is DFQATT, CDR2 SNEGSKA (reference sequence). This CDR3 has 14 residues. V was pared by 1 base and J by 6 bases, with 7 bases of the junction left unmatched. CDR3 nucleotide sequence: TGCAGTGCTAGAGGCTCGACAGGGGCCCCTGAAGCTTTCTTT. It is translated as CSARGSTGAPEAFF.

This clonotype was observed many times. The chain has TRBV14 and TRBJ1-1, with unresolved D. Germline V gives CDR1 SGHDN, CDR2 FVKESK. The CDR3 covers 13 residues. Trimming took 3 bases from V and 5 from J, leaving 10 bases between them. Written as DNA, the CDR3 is TGTGCCAGCAGCCAGTCGGGAGGGACTGAAGCTTTCTTT. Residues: CASSQSGGTEAFF.

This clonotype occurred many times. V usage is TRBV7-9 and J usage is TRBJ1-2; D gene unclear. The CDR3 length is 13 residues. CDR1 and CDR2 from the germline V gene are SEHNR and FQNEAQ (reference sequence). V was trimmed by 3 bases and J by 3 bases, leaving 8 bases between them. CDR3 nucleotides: TGTGCCAGCAGCTTGTTGCAGGACTATGGCTACACCTTC. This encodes CASSLLQDYGYTF.

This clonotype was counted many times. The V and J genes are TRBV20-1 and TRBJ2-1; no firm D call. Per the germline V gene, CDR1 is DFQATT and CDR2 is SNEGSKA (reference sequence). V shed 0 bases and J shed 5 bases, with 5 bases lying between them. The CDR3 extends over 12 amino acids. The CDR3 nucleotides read TGCAGTGCTAGAGAGGTTAACAATGAGCAGTTCTTC. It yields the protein CSAREVNNEQFF.

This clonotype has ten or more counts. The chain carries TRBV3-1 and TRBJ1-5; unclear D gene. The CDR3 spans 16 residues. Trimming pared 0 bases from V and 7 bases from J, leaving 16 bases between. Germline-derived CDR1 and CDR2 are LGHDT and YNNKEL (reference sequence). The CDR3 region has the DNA TGTGCCAGCAGCCAAGACGTCGTAGGGAGAGGGCAGCCCCAGCATTTT. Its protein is CASSQDVVGRGQPQHF.

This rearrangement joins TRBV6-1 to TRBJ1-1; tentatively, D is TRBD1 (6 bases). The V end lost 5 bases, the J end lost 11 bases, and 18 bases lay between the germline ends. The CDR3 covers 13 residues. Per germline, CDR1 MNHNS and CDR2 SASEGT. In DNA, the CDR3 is TGTGCCAGCAGTCCAGGGGAATCCCGGGGGGCTTTCTTT. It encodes CASSPGESRGAFF.

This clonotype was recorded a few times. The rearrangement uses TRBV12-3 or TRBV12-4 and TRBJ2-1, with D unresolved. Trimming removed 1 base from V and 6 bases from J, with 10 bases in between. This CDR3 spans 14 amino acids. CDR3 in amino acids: CASSLGLQPNEQFF. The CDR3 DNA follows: TGTGCCAGCAGTTTAGGGCTACAACCCAATGAGCAGTTCTTC.